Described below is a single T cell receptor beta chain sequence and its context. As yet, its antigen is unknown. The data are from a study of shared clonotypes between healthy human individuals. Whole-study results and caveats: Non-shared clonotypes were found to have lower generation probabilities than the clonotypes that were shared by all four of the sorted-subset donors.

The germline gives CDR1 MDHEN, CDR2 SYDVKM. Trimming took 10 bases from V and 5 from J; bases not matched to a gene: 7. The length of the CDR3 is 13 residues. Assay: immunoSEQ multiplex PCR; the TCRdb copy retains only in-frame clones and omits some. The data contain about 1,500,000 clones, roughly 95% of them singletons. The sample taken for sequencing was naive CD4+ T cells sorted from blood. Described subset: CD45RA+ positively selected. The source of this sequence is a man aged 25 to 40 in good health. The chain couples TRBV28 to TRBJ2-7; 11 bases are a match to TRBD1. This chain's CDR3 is CATPDRGQDEQYF. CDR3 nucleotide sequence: TGTGCCACCCCGGACAGGGGGCAGGACGAGCAGTACTTC. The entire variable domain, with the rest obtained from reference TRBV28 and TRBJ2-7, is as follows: DVKVTQSSRYLVKRTGEKVFLECVQDMDHENMFWYRQDPGLGLRLIYFSYDVKMKEKGDIPEGYSVSREKKERFSLILESASTNQTSMYLCATPDRGQDEQYFGPGTRLTVT.